This paragraph covers one T cell receptor beta chain sequence. The protocol was immunoSEQ multiplex PCR, while the TCRdb copy is restricted to in-frame clones and leaves out a portion. The sample holds about 250,000 clones, around 86% seen once. Germline V lookup: CDR1 MNHNS, CDR2 SASEGT. V was clipped by 1 base and J by 10 bases; unmatched bases: 5. This CDR3 spans 15 amino acids. This sample was taken from a study of blood T cell repertoires in COVID-19. Study context: In each case, the material was cDNA or gDNA derived from T cells, B-cell-depleted T cells, or PBMCs.

The clonotype originates from a woman aged 40 to 55 who had recovered from COVID-19. Sequenced: peripheral blood. The chain combines TRBV6-1 with TRBJ1-6, with TRBD1 matching over 9 bases. This CDR3 is CASSEGGTGQSPLHF. In DNA, the CDR3 is TGTGCCAGCAGTGAAGGCGGGACAGGGCAATCACCCCTCCACTTT.